This T cell receptor (beta chain) was profiled in a study of cytomegalovirus exposure and HLA in healthy donors. To note about this clone: Its antigen is unknown.

The CDR3 spans 14 residues. Germline V CDR1 and CDR2: MNHNS, SASEGT. V shed 6 bases, J shed 6 bases, and the junction held 8 bases outside the gene matches. PCR was performed using 60 Vbeta and 13 Jbeta primers. Here immunoSEQ multiplex PCR was the method, and the copy in TCRdb shows in-frame clones only, minus some. The sample's table shows some 33,000 clones. Study-level findings and limits: Reportedly, diagnosis of cytomegalovirus status by the classifier showed high specificity and sensitivity. With later analysis, a missense DCLRE1C variant became linked to TCR beta V- and J-gene trimming. A later analysis appeared to link common viral pathogens to several of the most significant clusters.

Sequencing was carried out using PBMCs. The clonotype was recovered from a female donor in good health and CMV-seronegative. V usage is TRBV6-1 and J usage is TRBJ1-5; TRBD1 aligns across 7 bases. The CDR3 sequence is CASSTRQGGQPQHF. CDR3 bases: TGTGCCAGCAGCACACGACAGGGAGGTCAGCCCCAGCATTTT.